These 25 T cell receptor beta chains were sequenced from one sample in a study of blood T cell repertoires in COVID-19. This table comes from immunoSEQ multiplex PCR, and its TCRdb copy is limited to in-frame clones, with some not included. The sample holds about 260,000 clones, around four fifths seen once. Sequencing was carried out using PBMCs or T cells enriched from blood (not recorded which). The receptors stem from a young man with acute COVID-19.

The V call is TRBV7-2, the J call TRBJ1-2; D gene uncertain. The germline CDR1 and CDR2 sequences are SGHTA and FQGNSA. The CDR3 sequence is 13 residues long. V was cut by 2 bases and J by 2 bases, with 6 bases left in between. The CDR3 DNA reads as TGTGCCAGCAGCTTACAATTGAACTATGGCTACACCTTC. It yields the protein CASSLQLNYGYTF.

The chain joins TRBV13 to TRBJ2-1; the D gene is possibly TRBD2 (6 bases). V was clipped by 1 base and J by 7 bases, with 11 bases between them. This CDR3 is built from 14 residues. CDR1 PRHDT and CDR2 FYEKMQ come from the germline V gene (reference sequence). CDR3 in amino acids: CASSLATSTNEQFF. CDR3 bases: TGTGCCAGCAGCTTAGCCACTAGCACTAATGAGCAGTTCTTC.

The chain joins TRBV28 to TRBJ1-3, with 7 bases fitting TRBD1. The ends lost 6 bases at V and 0 bases at J; junction bases unmatched: 5. This CDR3 spans 15 amino acids. Germline CDR1 reads MDHEN; CDR2 reads SYDVKM. CDR3 residues: CASRSGQSSGNTIYF. CDR3 DNA: TGTGCCAGCAGGTCGGGACAGAGCTCTGGAAACACCATATATTTT.

V is TRBV6-4 and J is TRBJ2-1; D perhaps matches TRBD2 (6 bases). The CDR3 is 16 residues long. V was cut by 6 bases and J by 0 bases, with 15 bases left in between. Germline CDR1 MRHNA, CDR2 SNTAGT. CDR3: CASRNTGLSSYNEQFF. The DNA of the CDR3 is TGTGCCAGCAGGAATACGGGACTGAGCTCCTACAATGAGCAGTTCTTC.

V and J are TRBV5-8 and TRBJ2-5; 11 nucleotides align to TRBD2. Trimming removed 4 bases from V and 4 bases from J; junction bases left unmatched: 9. The CDR3 spans 16 residues. Germline V gives CDR1 SGHTS, CDR2 YDEGEE. CDR3 DNA sequence: TGTGCCAGCAGCCATGGCCGGACTAGCGGGCTAGAGACCCAGTACTTC. Amino acid sequence: CASSHGRTSGLETQYF.

This rearrangement joins TRBV4-2 to TRBJ2-3, with TRBD2 identical over 9 bases. Germline CDR1 reads LGHNA; CDR2 reads YNFKEQ. The CDR3 extends over 15 amino acids. Losses at the gene ends were 0 bases for V and 4 bases for J; bases not matched to a gene: 2. Here the CDR3 DNA reads TGTGCCAGCAGCCAAGAGCGGGGGGGCGCAGATACGCAGTATTTT. The encoded protein is CASSQERGGADTQYF.

This chain links TRBV7-2 with TRBJ2-3; no clear D gene. Germline CDR1 SGHTA, CDR2 FQGNSA. The CDR3 runs to 13 residues. V was cut by 0 bases and J by 3 bases, with 4 bases left in between. This chain's CDR3 is CASSLAETDTQYF. CDR3 nucleotides: TGTGCCAGCAGCTTAGCAGAGACAGATACGCAGTATTTT.

The chain uses TRBV6-5 and TRBJ2-6, with D uncertain. Trimming took 3 bases from V and 0 from J, leaving 6 bases between them. Germline V gene sequence: CDR1 MNHEY, CDR2 SVGAGI. The CDR3 is made up of 15 amino acids. The CDR3 loop is CASSYSLSGANVLTF. The CDR3 DNA reads TGTGCCAGCAGTTATTCTCTCTCTGGGGCCAACGTCCTGACTTTC.

The chain uses TRBV28 and TRBJ1-2; D unclear. Germline values: CDR1 MDHEN, CDR2 SYDVKM. The CDR3 loop spans 15 amino acids. Trimming shortened V by 2 bases and J by 7 bases, and 17 bases separated the two germline ends. This CDR3 is CASSLVRRTPPGYTF. CDR3 coding DNA: TGTGCCAGCAGTTTAGTCAGGCGGACTCCCCCTGGCTACACCTTC.

The J gene is TRBJ1-5, the V gene TRBV19; weak D call: TRBD1 (5 bases). Trimming pared 6 bases from V and 5 bases from J, leaving 17 bases between. Germline CDR1 reads LNHDA; CDR2 reads SQIVND (reference sequence). CDR3 length: 15 amino acids. CDR3 protein: CASRQEAGTHQPQHF. CDR3 nucleotides: TGTGCCAGTAGACAGGAGGCGGGGACTCATCAGCCCCAGCATTTT.

This clone was found a few times. The chain recombines TRBV1 with TRBJ2-1; TRBD2 is the table's D call, not checked against the DNA. TRBV1 is a documented pseudogene. The CDR3 extends over 13 amino acids. The CDR3 sequence: CTSSQDMPRGKFF. The CDR3 coding sequence is TGCACCAGCAGCCAAGATATGCCTCGCGGTAAGTTCTTC.

This clone was found a few times. The V gene is TRBV29-1, the J gene TRBJ1-2, with TRBD1 matching 7 bases. V shed 1 base and J 6 bases; nucleotides not matched to a gene: 5. Looked up from germline, CDR1 is SQVTM and CDR2 is ANQGSEA. This CDR3 contains 13 residues. The CDR3 here is CSVEGQGSDGYTF. CDR3 in DNA: TGCAGCGTTGAAGGACAGGGCAGTGATGGCTACACCTTC.

This chain uses TRBV3-1 (or the pseudogene TRBV3-2) with TRBJ1-2, with D tentatively TRBD1 (6 bases). Germline CDR1 LGHDT, CDR2 YNNKEL (reference sequence). The CDR3 is 14 amino acids. Trimming took off 1 base at V and 8 bases at J, with 14 bases between the two ends. CDR3 sequence reads: CASSQGAGAEGYTF. In DNA, the CDR3 is TGTGCCAGCAGCCAAGGGGCGGGGGCGGAAGGCTACACCTTC.

The CDR3 here is CASSPSTGTGYPPWGAFF. The DNA of the CDR3 is TGTGCCAGCTCACCCTCAACCGGGACAGGGTACCCCCCGTGGGGTGCTTTCTTT. The V call is TRBV18, the J call TRBJ1-1; the match to TRBD1 covers 9 bases. CDR3 length: 18 residues. Germline V gene sequence: CDR1 KGHSH, CDR2 LQKENI. Germline trimming cut 3 bases from V and 11 bases from J; bases unmatched to any gene: 22.

In its sample, this clone was seen a few times. The V gene is TRBV4-2, the J gene TRBJ1-1; D uncertain. Trimming removed 1 base from V and 1 base from J, with 4 bases in between. The CDR3 runs to 13 residues. Germline CDR1 is LGHNA and CDR2 is YNFKEQ. The DNA of the CDR3 is TGTGCCAGCAGCCAAGCAGGGAACACTGAAGCTTTCTTT. Translated: CASSQAGNTEAFF.

The chain is built from TRBV7-6 and TRBJ2-2, with D possibly TRBD1 on 6 matching bases. The CDR3 totals 17 residues. Germline CDR1 SGHVS, CDR2 FNYEAQ. The V gene lost 1 base and the J gene lost 2 bases, with 14 bases spanning the gap. The CDR3 protein is CASSLGPGTSNTGELFF. CDR3 nucleotides: TGTGCCAGCAGCTTAGGGCCCGGGACAAGCAACACCGGGGAGCTGTTTTTT.

The rearrangement uses TRBV21-1 and TRBJ2-7; the table assigns TRBD2, which was not confirmed against the DNA. TRBV21-1 constitutes a pseudogene. The length of the CDR3 is 13 residues. The CDR3 region has the DNA TGTGCCAGCAGCTTTTGCACACTAGTTGAGCAGTACGTC. It encodes CASSFCTLVEQYV.

The chain carries TRBV7-9 and TRBJ1-4; no firm D call. Trimming cost V 4 bases and J 11 bases, with 14 bases left between them. This CDR3 region has 13 residues. Germline V gene lookup returns CDR1 SEHNR and CDR2 FQNEAQ (reference sequence). In DNA form, the CDR3 reads TGTGCCAGCAGCTCGCGCTGGCGAGGGAAACTGTTTTTT. The encoded protein is CASSSRWRGKLFF. The full variable domain, rest sourced from reference TRBV7-9 and TRBJ1-4, is DTGVSQNPRHKITKRGQNVTFRCDPISEHNRLYWYRQTLGQGPEFLTYFQNEAQLEKSRLLSDRFSAERPKGSFSTLEIQRTEQGDSAMYLCASSSRWRGKLFFGSGTQLSVL.

V is TRBV5-6 and J is TRBJ2-1; 9 bases match TRBD1. The length of the CDR3 is 15 residues. The V segment lost 3 bases and the J segment 6 bases; nucleotides outside the gene matches: 7. Germline lookup yields CDR1 SGHDT and CDR2 YYEEEE. CDR3 DNA sequence: TGTGCCAGCAGCTCGACAGGGGGAGGTTTCAATGAGCAGTTCTTC. It encodes CASSSTGGGFNEQFF. The full variable domain, completed using reference TRBV5-6 and TRBJ2-1, is DAGVTQSPTHLIKTRGQQVTLRCSPKSGHDTVSWYQQALGQGPQFIFQYYEEEERQRGNFPDRFSGHQFPNYSSELNVNALLLGDSALYLCASSSTGGGFNEQFFGPGTRLTVL.

The chain recombines TRBV3-1 (or the pseudogene TRBV3-2) with TRBJ2-5; a weak D match, TRBD2 (6 bases). Per germline, CDR1 LGHDT and CDR2 YNNKEL (reference sequence). The CDR3 runs to 15 residues. The germline V and J ends were trimmed by 4 bases and 2 bases, with 14 bases remaining between them. Here the CDR3 reads CASSLSGRRQETQYF. The CDR3 nucleotides read TGTGCCAGCAGCCTGAGCGGGCGCAGGCAAGAGACCCAGTACTTC.

The rearrangement joins TRBV18 to TRBJ1-1; possible D gene TRBD1, 6 bases. The length of the CDR3 is 15 residues. CDR1 is KGHSH and CDR2 is LQKENI in the germline V gene. V was trimmed by 3 bases and J by 5 bases, leaving 16 bases between them. CDR3 in amino acids: CASSPGGRGSTEAFF. The CDR3 region has the DNA TGTGCCAGCTCACCGGGAGGGAGGGGGTCGACTGAAGCTTTCTTT.

This clone was counted between two and nine times. The chain combines TRBV11-1 with TRBJ1-1, with TRBD1 matching over 10 bases. With 5 bases clipped from V and 5 bases from J, the junction kept 8 bases outside the gene matches. The CDR3 extends over 15 amino acids. Germline V gene lookup returns CDR1 SGHAT and CDR2 FQDESV (reference sequence). CDR3 sequence reads: CASSPPGQGSTEAFF. CDR3 nucleotide sequence: TGTGCCAGCAGCCCTCCGGGACAGGGGTCAACTGAAGCTTTCTTT.

Worth noting for this clone: The junction shows a germline mismatch at one end, possibly a read error. This chain joins TRBV5-1 and TRBJ1-3; a possible D gene is TRBD1 (5 bases). Germline CDR1 is SGHRS and CDR2 is YFSETQ. The CDR3 sequence is 14 residues long. In DNA, the CDR3 is TGTGCCAGCAGCTTGCGGGGGTCTGGAAACACCATATATTTT. This sequence encodes CASSLRGSGNTIYF.

The chain links TRBV7-2 to TRBJ1-4; D might be TRBD1 (6 bases). The V end lost 6 bases, the J end lost 8 bases, and 19 bases lay between the germline ends. This CDR3 comprises 15 residues. The germline CDR1 and CDR2 sequences are SGHTA and FQGNSA. The CDR3 nucleotides read TGTGCCAGCAGTCCCCAGGGTCAGGGGTACGAAAAACTGTTTTTT. Translating gives CASSPQGQGYEKLFF.

This chain links TRBV18 with TRBJ2-1; TRBD2 is a possible D gene (6 bases). The CDR3 spans 19 residues. CDR1 is KGHSH and CDR2 is LQKENI in the germline V gene. Trimming took off 5 bases at V and 1 base at J, with 24 bases between the two ends. The CDR3: CASSLTGRQRLKSYNEQFF. Written as DNA, the CDR3 is TGTGCCAGCTCATTGACCGGGAGACAGCGATTAAAGTCCTACAATGAGCAGTTCTTC.